The T cell receptor (beta chain) described here comes from a study of CD8+CD57+ T cells in acquired aplastic anemia. CDR1 and CDR2 from the germline V gene are SNHLY and FYNNEI. V gave up 7 bases and J gave up 1 base, with 13 bases separating them. The CDR3 runs to 14 residues. Genomic DNA provided the template from which TCR beta VDJ and CDR3 profiles were obtained. MiXCR, run by TCRdb on the reads, gives a single entry per CDR3 protein. This repertoire shows roughly 200,000 distinct CDR3 sequences, roughly 55% found once; its top ten account for over 25%. This clonotype appeared many times. The chain uses TRBV2 and TRBJ1-1, with unresolved D. The origin of this receptor is a human donor in good health. Specimen: sorted CD4+, CD8+, or CD8+CD57+ T cells (not recorded which) from PBMCs. The CDR3 region is CASTIIDGNTEAFF. The CDR3 DNA reads as TGTGCCAGCACCATAATTGATGGGAACACTGAAGCTTTCTTT.